This paragraph reports one TCR beta chain. This clonotype was counted at least ten times. Its antigen is unknown. The record has no base qualities; no much larger clone is one base away. The method behind the library was multiplex PCR. Reads for this sample came from an Illumina HiSeq 4000. CDR3 regions were amplified by Arm-PCR with iRepertoire HTBI primers to construct TCR beta libraries. Before sequencing, the PCR products underwent gel purification. The authors' analysis ran thus. Across samples, about 64 TRBV and 14 TRBJ segments were identified and used for gene usage analysis of CDR3 amino acid clonotypes. COPE and FqMerger were used to merge filtered high-quality paired reads into contigs. BLAST was used to align contigs to IMGT TRBV, TRBD and TRBJ reference genes, and CDR3 was defined according to IMGT. Highly expanded clones were defined as clonotypes with a frequency above 0.1%. Repertoire diversity was measured by Shannon entropy, and V-J evenness by the Gini coefficient. A clonotype found in more than one individual was treated as public. TCRdb trimmed the raw reads at Q25, called clones with MiXCR and kept productive beta chains. Identical CDR3 proteins give one entry, which carries the most common genes and DNA. These V and J calls rely on TCRdb rather than the paper's analysis. This sample comprises 350,000 to 450,000 distinct CDR3 sequences, more than 20% of them detected only once. The top ten constitute less than 25% of the sample.

The data originate from a study of regulatory T cells in long-lasting Graves disease (dated by TCRdb to the early 2020s). Study-level background: To count as having persistent Graves' disease, a patient had to have received antithyroid drug treatment for over 5 years with TSH receptor autoantibodies remaining persistently positive. In the clinical cohort, patients with persistent Graves' disease had used antithyroid drugs for an average of about 9.3 years. The study took place in China and was registered as a clinical trial. A total of about 33 samples underwent TCR sequencing, from about 13 patients with persistent Graves' disease and approximately 20 patients with newly diagnosed Graves' disease. Persistent Graves' disease patients were compared with newly diagnosed Graves' disease patients by peripheral blood TCR sequencing and RNA sequencing. General conclusions and limits of the study: The authors acknowledged the small sample size as a limitation that may reduce accuracy. Sequencing and analysis were restricted to the TCR beta chain. Compared with newly diagnosed patients, patients with persistent Graves' disease had lower TCR Shannon entropy and fewer highly expanded clones, which suggests clonal expansion. Patients with persistent disease shared more public clonotypes (around 2,500) than newly diagnosed patients did (966). TRBV28, TRBJ1-2 and TRBJ2-5 were preferentially used in persistent disease, while TRBV20-1 and TRBJ2-1 were favored in newly diagnosed disease. Because the primary lesion, thyroid tissue, could not be accessed, the study looked at peripheral blood alone.

Measured from the cysteine to the phenylalanine, the CDR3 is 14 residues long. The sequence is cut down to CDR3 DNA, 42 bases in frame from base 1. V and J are truncated by 1 base and 5 bases respectively, leaving an intervening sequence of 9 bases. The germline V gene specifies SGHAT as CDR1 and FQNNGV as CDR2. The sample's time point label, decoded: persistent/refractory GD, antithyroid drugs over 5 years with positive TRAb. For both TCR sequencing and RNA sequencing, RNA was extracted from PBMCs using TRIzol. The diagnosis of Graves' disease followed American Thyroid Association guidelines. Patients were recruited from an endocrinology department in Xi'an, China. From each patient, about 8.9 milliliters of peripheral blood was collected into an EDTA anticoagulant tube. PBMCs were isolated by Ficoll Paque Plus density gradient separation without further T cell sorting. An Agilent 2100 Bioanalyzer and agarose gel were used to check RNA quality, and a NanoDrop 2000 was used to measure RNA concentration.

This chain is built from TRBV11-2 and TRBJ2-4; matching of 5 bases hints at TRBD2 as the D gene. This sequence originates from a female donor with Graves disease. Sequenced material: peripheral blood mononuclear cells (PBMCs), taken when the disease was refractory, from a patient treated with antithyroid drugs. The CDR3 has the sequence CASSLVRRENIQYF. The DNA sequence is TGTGCCAGCAGCTTAGTGAGGCGGGAAAACATTCAGTACTTC. Extended through the reference TRBV11-2 and TRBJ2-4 proteins, this CDR3 yields the full variable domain: EAGVAQSPRYKIIEKRQSVAFWCNPISGHATLYWYQQILGQGPKLLIQFQNNGVVDDSQLPKDRFSAERLKGVDSTLKIQPAKLEDSAVYLCASSLVRRENIQYFGAGTRLSVL.